These 25 T cell receptor beta chains were sequenced from one sample in a study of tumor-infiltrating lymphocytes in primary liver carcinoma. Investigators took RNA and DNA out together from 20-30 mg of unsorted bulk tissue. Total RNA amounting to about 520 ng was the source from which TCR beta cDNA was made with a constant-region primer. A slightly modified ARM-PCR protocol with three nested multiplex PCR rounds produced these TCR beta libraries. Researchers ran the first two PCR rounds for around 10 cycles each with TRBV1-TRBV30 forward primers and a C-beta reverse primer. TCRdb reprocessed the multiplex PCR reads with MiXCR, giving one entry per CDR3 protein. The sample has about 74,000 distinct CDR3 sequences, roughly three quarters seen once. The sample taken for sequencing was liver tumor tissue from sampling region 4. The subset is: tumor region T4, right-lateral pole. The receptors shown here come from a man in his forties or fifties with primary liver carcinoma and hepatitis B virus infection.

To note about this clonotype: Mismatch with germline at one junction end may stem from a read error. The V gene is TRBV4-1, the J gene TRBJ2-2; D may be TRBD2 (5 bases). The CDR3 is 14 amino acids. Germline loops: CDR1 MGHRA, CDR2 YSYEKL. CDR3 region: CASRQNSNTGELFF. CDR3 nucleotide sequence: TGCGCCAGCAGACAAAACTCGAATACCGGGGAACTGTTTTTT.

With respect to this clonotype: At one end the junction does not follow the germline gene, possibly because of a read error. The chain has TRBV11-2 and TRBJ2-3; D could derive from TRBD1 or TRBD2 (6 bases each). Germline V gene lookup returns CDR1 SGHAT and CDR2 FQNNGV. This CDR3 region has 16 residues. The DNA for the CDR3 is TGTGCCAGCAGCTTAGGTGTGGGGGGCCTCATAGATATGCAGTATTTT. It encodes CASSLGVGGLIDMQYF.

As regards this clonotype: At one end the junction does not follow the germline gene, possibly because of a read error. The chain links TRBV28 to TRBJ2-1, with TRBD1 matching 8 bases. This CDR3 is built from 18 residues. CDR1 is MDHEN and CDR2 is SYDVKM in the germline V gene. CDR3 sequence reads: CASSLPRRETGARNEHFF. The CDR3 region has the DNA TGTGCCAGCAGCCTCCCCCGGAGGGAGACAGGGGCTCGAAATGAGCACTTCTTC. Complete variable domain (other parts from reference TRBV28 and TRBJ2-1): DVKVTQSSRYLVKRTGEKVFLECVQDMDHENMFWYRQDPGLGLRLIYFSYDVKMKEKGDIPEGYSVSREKKERFSLILESASTNQTSMYLCASSLPRRETGARNEHFFGPGTRLTVL.

By frequency in the sample, this clonotype is large. The J gene is TRBJ2-7, the V gene TRBV11-2, with 9 nucleotides matching TRBD1. Germline CDR1 SGHAT, CDR2 FQNNGV. The V gene end was trimmed by 4 bases and the J gene end by 4 bases; junction bases not matched to a gene: 8. The CDR3 loop spans 15 amino acids. DNA for the CDR3: TGTGCCAGCAGCTCTACAGGGGGCCGGAGGTACGAGCAGTACTTC. Its translation: CASSSTGGRRYEQYF.

This clonotype was counted ten times or more. V and J are TRBV12-3 or TRBV12-4 and TRBJ2-1; TRBD2 aligns across 11 bases. CDR3 length equals 13 residues. The CDR3 DNA reads TGTGCTGGCGGGACTAGCGGTTACAATGAGCAGTTCTTC. This codes for CAGGTSGYNEQFF.

As for this clonotype: The CDR3 carries no conserved terminal phenylalanine or tryptophan, so it likely arises from a read error. The rearrangement uses TRBV5-4 and TRBJ2-5; 8 positions match TRBD1. This CDR3 has 13 amino acids. The trim removed 7 bases at V and 3 bases at J, leaving 5 bases unmatched. Germline lookup yields CDR1 SGHNT and CDR2 YYREEE (reference sequence). The CDR3 loop is CASCTTGEETQYS. The CDR3 DNA follows: TGTGCCAGCTGCACGACAGGGGAAGAGACCCAGTACTCC.

Points on this clonotype: One base away lies a much larger clone, so this may be a sequencing read error. The V gene is TRBV10-3, the J gene TRBJ2-1; 13 bases match TRBD2. CDR3 length: 15 amino acids. The germline gives CDR1 ENHRY, CDR2 SYGVKD. The CDR3 region is CVIRTSGSKVNEQFF. The CDR3 coding sequence is TGTGTCATCAGGACTAGCGGGAGTAAGGTGAATGAGCAGTTCTTC.

With respect to this clonotype: Relative to the germline gene, one junction end is altered; a read error may explain this. The J gene is TRBJ2-7, the V gene TRBV4-1; 11 positions match TRBD1. The CDR3 length is 17 residues. Germline V gene data show CDR1 as MGHRA and CDR2 as YSYEKL. CDR3 sequence reads: CANSQDPGQGADYEQYF. The CDR3 DNA reads as TGCGCCAACAGCCAAGATCCCGGACAGGGGGCCGACTACGAGCAGTACTTC.

With respect to this clonotype: One junction end does not reproduce the germline sequence, and a read error may be involved. This chain links TRBV29-1 with TRBJ2-1; D possibly uses TRBD1 or TRBD2 (6 bases each). This CDR3 spans 14 amino acids. CDR1 is SQVTM, CDR2 ANQGSEA, per germline. CDR3 residues: CSVVGQGGYNEQFF. The CDR3 nucleotides read TGCAGCGTTGTGGGACAAGGGGGGTACAATGAACAGTTCTTC.

As to this clonotype: This clone may be a read error of a much larger clone one base away. V and J are TRBV16 and TRBJ2-7; 7 bases align to TRBD2. CDR3 length: 13 residues. In germline, CDR1 is KGHSY, CDR2 FQNENV. Unmatched junction bases numbered 11, after V lost 8 bases and J lost 7 bases. In DNA form, the CDR3 reads TGTGCCAGCTGCCGCGGGGCTAGCGGTGAGCAGTACTTC. Amino acids: CASCRGASGEQYF.

As regards this clonotype: An end of the junction differs from the germline gene, which may be a read error. The chain uses TRBV5-1 and TRBJ2-3, with 10 bases that match TRBD2. The CDR3 extends over 17 amino acids. Germline values: CDR1 SGHRS, CDR2 YFSETQ. The CDR3 loop reads CASSLVPSGRFTYTQYF. The CDR3 DNA sequence: TGCGCCAGCAGCTTGGTGCCTAGCGGGAGATTCACATATACGCAGTATTTT. The full variable domain, rest sourced from reference TRBV5-1 and TRBJ2-3, is KAGVTQTPRYLIKTRGQQVTLSCSPISGHRSVSWYQQTPGQGLQFLFEYFSETQRNKGNFPGRFSGRQFSNSRSEMNVSTLELGDSALYLCASSLVPSGRFTYTQYFGPGTRLTVL.

Of note for this clonotype: One end of the junction is discordant with germline, which a read error may explain. J is TRBJ2-7 and V is TRBV11-2; the D is unclear. The CDR3 is 14 amino acids. Germline values: CDR1 SGHAT, CDR2 FQNNGV. The CDR3 loop is CAGGLTNGAYEQHF. In DNA form, the CDR3 reads TGTGCCGGCGGCTTAACCAACGGAGCCTACGAGCAGCACTTC.

V usage is TRBV7-2 and J usage is TRBJ2-3; TRBD2 is a possible D gene (5 bases). CDR3 size: 15 residues. V lost 0 bases to trimming and J lost 4 bases, with 11 bases between them. Looked up from germline, CDR1 is SGHTA and CDR2 is FQGNSA. CDR3 nucleotide sequence: TGTGCCAGCAGCTTAGCGCTGGCGGGCGCAGATACGCAGTATTTT. Translated, it gives CASSLALAGADTQYF.

This clonotype was seen just once. At one end, the junction sequence differs from germline, possibly due to a read error. The chain combines TRBV6-1 with TRBJ2-3; possible D gene TRBD2, 5 bases. CDR3 length: 16 residues. Germline CDR1 reads MNHNS; CDR2 reads SASEGT. The CDR3 DNA sequence: TGCGCCAGCAGTCAATTAGCGAGTTTAACCACAGATACACAGTATTTT. This encodes CASSQLASLTTDTQYF.

On this clonotype itself: One base away lies a much larger clone, so this may be a sequencing read error. The chain's CDR3 is CASSLYPPDTQYF. CDR3 coding DNA: TGTGCCAGCAGCCTGTACCCCCCAGATACGCAGTATTTT. The V gene is TRBV5-8, the J gene TRBJ2-3; D is uncertain. Germline CDR1 SGHTS, CDR2 YDEGEE. CDR3 length equals 13 residues. Deletions cut 4 bases from V and 4 bases from J, with 10 bases between.

V usage is TRBV28 and J usage is TRBJ2-4; D is unclear. The J call may be mistaken, given a closer DNA end match to TRBJ2-1. From germline, CDR1 is MDHEN and CDR2 SYDVKM. CDR3 length equals 13 residues. The CDR3 DNA reads as TGTGCCAGAAGTCTTATAGTCAAAAACATTCAGTTCTTC. This gives the protein CARSLIVKNIQFF.

This clonotype was observed a few times. A much larger clone differs by one base, so this may be a read error. The DNA for the CDR3 is TGTGCCAGCAGTCAACTACAGGGTTGGAAAGAGGCCCAGTACTTC. Amino acids: CASSQLQGWKEAQYF. V gene TRBV14 combines with J gene TRBJ2-5, with D maybe TRBD1 (6 bases). Germline CDR1 reads SGHDN; CDR2 reads FVKESK. The CDR3 loop spans 15 amino acids. The variable domain in full, with the rest retrieved from reference TRBV14 and TRBJ2-5, is EAGVTQFPSHSVIEKGQTVTLRCDPISGHDNLYWYRRVMGKEIKFLLHFVKESKQDESGMPNNRFLAERTGGTYSTLKVQPAELEDSGVYFCASSQLQGWKEAQYFGPGTRLLVL.

Remarks on this clonotype: Germline and junction disagree at one end, which may indicate a read error. This chain joins TRBV29-1 and TRBJ2-1, with unresolved D. This CDR3 has 12 residues. The germline CDR1 and CDR2 sequences are SQVTM and ANQGSEA. The CDR3 nucleotides read TGCATCGTTGAACGGGCTACAGCTGAGCAGTTCTTC. Translating it yields CIVERATAEQFF.

This clonotype was recorded at least ten times. The rearrangement links TRBV5-4 to TRBJ1-1, with D possibly being TRBD1 (5 bases). This CDR3 comprises 15 residues. Germline loops: CDR1 SGHNT, CDR2 YYREEE (reference sequence). Trimming pared 4 bases from V and 1 base from J, leaving 14 bases between. CDR3: CASSTFQGSNTEAFF. DNA of the CDR3: TGTGCCAGCAGCACTTTTCAGGGATCGAACACTGAAGCTTTCTTT.

The chain links TRBV12-3 or TRBV12-4 to TRBJ2-3; TRBD1 might be the D (5 bases). The DNA matches TRBJ1-5 better at its end, which makes the J call doubtful. The CDR3 has 15 amino acids. CDR3 residues: CASSPGTSGTDTQHF. In nucleotides, the CDR3 is TGTGCCAGCAGTCCCGGGACTAGTGGCACAGATACGCAGCATTTT.

The CDR3 region has the DNA TGTGCCAGTAGTCCCCTAGCGAAATACAATGAGCAGTTCTTC. Protein: CASSPLAKYNEQFF. The rearrangement links TRBV6-5 to TRBJ2-1; D might be TRBD2 (6 bases). V was cut by 9 bases and J by 4 bases, with 16 bases left in between. This CDR3 has 14 residues. The V gene's germline CDR1 is MNHEY and CDR2 SVGAGI.

This clonotype showed up many times. A much larger clone differs by one base, so this may be a read error. The J gene is TRBJ1-2, the V gene TRBV6-6; unclear D gene. The V gene lost 2 bases and the J gene lost 10 bases, with 8 bases spanning the gap. The CDR3 sequence is 11 residues long. Germline V gene lookup returns CDR1 MNHNY and CDR2 SVGAGI (reference sequence). This CDR3 is CASSYPQDYTF. The DNA of the CDR3 is TGTGCCAGCAGTTACCCGCAGGACTACACCTTC.

Points on this clonotype: One end of the junction is discordant with germline, which a read error may explain. J is TRBJ1-4 and V is TRBV7-9; 9 bases fit TRBD1. CDR1 and CDR2 from the germline V gene are SEHNR and FQNEAQ (reference sequence). This CDR3 has 11 residues. The DNA for the CDR3 is TGTGCCAACAACAGACAGGGGGAACTATTTTTT. Translation gives CANNRQGELFF.

This clonotype was detected many times. This rearrangement joins TRBV6-6 to TRBJ1-2; 7 bases fit TRBD1. Trimming at V came to 2 bases and at J to 8 bases, leaving 2 bases not matched to a gene. Germline-derived CDR1 and CDR2 are MNHNY and SVGAGI (reference sequence). The CDR3 consists of 12 residues. DNA of the CDR3: TGTGCCAGCAGTTACGAGACAGGGGGCTACACCTTC. This gives the protein CASSYETGGYTF.

This clonotype was observed at least ten times. The J gene is TRBJ2-2, the V gene TRBV6-6, with 9 bases lining up with TRBD1. CDR3 size: 13 residues. Trimming at V came to 8 bases and at J to 6 bases, leaving 4 bases not matched to a gene. Germline lookup yields CDR1 MNHNY and CDR2 SVGAGI (reference sequence). As DNA, the CDR3 is TGTGCCAGCTCGGACAGGGGCGCCGGGGAGCTGTTTTTT. Translating gives CASSDRGAGELFF.